Presented here are 24 T cell receptor beta chains from one specimen sequenced in a study of human T cells and chemical hapten exposure. A single record per CDR3 protein comes from TCRdb applying MiXCR to the RACE reads. There are approximately 260,000 distinct CDR3 sequences in the sample; 7.5% to 9% occur only once, and 0.9% to 1.5% lies in the top ten. Time point here: pre-sensitization, week 0. Treatment denoted: therapeutic diphenylcyclopropenone sensitization with weekly scalp DPC. The sequences come from whole blood, collected in connection with sensitization to the hapten diphenylcyclopropenone (DPC). Every receptor here comes from a man in his late teens or twenties with alopecia areata. Some clones in this sample may be carry-over from other donors' samples.

This clonotype was seen a few times. This sequence joins TRBV29-1 and TRBJ1-1; tentative D call: TRBD1 (5 bases). The CDR3 length is 14 residues. The V and J ends lost 4 bases and 0 bases respectively, with 12 bases between them. Germline-derived CDR1 and CDR2 are SQVTM and ANQGSEA. The CDR3 DNA is TGCAGCGTTGCTAGACAGAACGTGAACACTGAAGCTTTCTTT. Its protein product is CSVARQNVNTEAFF. The variable domain in full, with the rest retrieved from reference TRBV29-1 and TRBJ1-1, is SAVISQKPSRDICQRGTSLTIQCQVDSQVTMMFWYRQQPGQSLTLIATANQGSEATYESGFVIDKFPISRPNLTFSTLTVSNMSPEDSSIYLCSVARQNVNTEAFFGQGTRLTVV.

The chain joins TRBV6-4 to TRBJ1-1; possibly TRBD1 for D (5 bases). With 7 bases removed from V and 8 bases from J, the gap between germline ends came to 17 bases. CDR3 length: 13 amino acids. Germline loops: CDR1 MRHNA, CDR2 SNTAGT. The CDR3 here is CASTEGLREEAFF. The CDR3 nucleotides are TGTGCCAGCACTGAGGGGTTGAGGGAGGAAGCTTTCTTT.

A few counts support this clonotype. This chain links TRBV5-6 with TRBJ2-3; D unresolved. The CDR3 length is 16 residues. Trimming left V 4 bases short and J 6 bases short, with 21 bases between. CDR1 SGHDT and CDR2 YYEEEE come from the germline V gene. The CDR3 loop reads CASSLYRRVKEDTQYF. CDR3 nucleotide sequence: TGTGCCAGCAGCCTCTACCGGAGAGTCAAGGAGGATACGCAGTATTTT.

This clonotype was counted a few times. The gene calls are TRBV4-3 and TRBJ2-1; 11 bases match TRBD2. Trimming removed 3 bases from V and 14 bases from J; junction bases left unmatched: 9. The germline V gene encodes CDR1 LGHNA and CDR2 YSLEER. This CDR3 comprises 14 residues. Here the CDR3 reads CASSQTIAGGPEFF. DNA for the CDR3: TGCGCCAGCAGCCAGACCATAGCGGGGGGGCCAGAGTTCTTC.

This clonotype has more than one count but fewer than ten. The chain uses TRBV28 and TRBJ2-1, with D possibly matching TRBD2 (7 bases). Per the germline V gene, CDR1 is MDHEN and CDR2 is SYDVKM. V was cut by 8 bases and J by 1 base, with 15 bases left in between. CDR3 length equals 15 residues. The DNA for the CDR3 is TGTGCCAGCGTTCTCAGGGGAGGGTCCTACAATGAGCAGTTCTTC. This codes for CASVLRGGSYNEQFF.

This clonotype was detected ten times or more. The chain uses TRBV4-3 and TRBJ2-3; 7 bases agree with TRBD2. CDR1 and CDR2 from the germline V gene are LGHNA and YSLEER. The V segment lost 3 bases and the J segment 1 base; nucleotides outside the gene matches: 7. The CDR3 contains 16 residues. The CDR3 spells CASSQGERGGTDTQYF. The CDR3 nucleotides read TGCGCCAGCAGCCAGGGGGAGCGGGGTGGCACAGATACGCAGTATTTT.

This clonotype was seen a handful of times. J is TRBJ1-1 and V is TRBV25-1; D not resolved. Germline V gene sequence: CDR1 MGHDK, CDR2 SYGVNS. With 1 base removed from V and 1 base from J, the gap between germline ends came to 7 bases. The CDR3 is 14 amino acids. This CDR3 is CASSESWWNTEAFF. The CDR3, as DNA: TGTGCCAGCAGTGAATCATGGTGGAACACTGAAGCTTTCTTT.

This chain joins TRBV7-9 and TRBJ2-1; 9 nucleotides agree with TRBD1. This CDR3 is built from 14 residues. Germline-derived CDR1 and CDR2 are SEHNR and FQNEAQ (reference sequence). V gave up 5 bases and J gave up 6 bases; unmatched junction bases: 5. CDR3 sequence: CASSPWTGVNEQFF. The CDR3 region has the DNA TGTGCCAGCAGCCCATGGACAGGGGTCAATGAGCAGTTCTTC.

There are many counts of this clonotype. The chain couples TRBV11-1 to TRBJ1-1; the D is unclear. This CDR3 spans 13 amino acids. CDR1 SGHAT and CDR2 FQDESV come from the germline V gene (reference sequence). V was cut by 2 bases and J by 1 base, with 5 bases left in between. In nucleotides, the CDR3 is TGTGCCAGCAGCTTACATCGGAACACTGAAGCTTTCTTT. Its translation: CASSLHRNTEAFF.

This clonotype turned up a few times. The chain combines TRBV5-1 with TRBJ2-3, with D hard to call. This CDR3 spans 12 amino acids. V was shortened by 2 bases and J by 4 bases, with 5 bases between the two germline ends. Germline lookup yields CDR1 SGHRS and CDR2 YFSETQ. Here the CDR3 reads CASSFGPDTQYF. CDR3 in DNA: TGCGCCAGCAGCTTCGGGCCAGATACGCAGTATTTT.

The sample holds one count of this clonotype. This sequence joins TRBV6-1 and TRBJ1-1; D gene uncertain. The CDR3 is 16 residues long. Germline loops: CDR1 MNHNS, CDR2 SASEGT. Trimming stripped 2 bases from V and 1 base from J, with 14 bases between. This chain's CDR3 is CASSERLTQSNTEAFF. CDR3 DNA sequence: TGTGCCAGCAGTGAACGGCTTACACAGTCGAACACTGAAGCTTTCTTT.

This clonotype was counted between two and nine times. The chain carries TRBV7-2 and TRBJ2-5; D call uncertain. CDR1 SGHTA and CDR2 FQGNSA come from the germline V gene. CDR3 length: 14 residues. The ends were cut back, 4 bases at V and 4 bases at J, with 13 bases in the middle. This chain's CDR3 is CASSSGPALETQYF. Written as DNA, the CDR3 is TGTGCCAGCAGCTCGGGTCCCGCTTTAGAGACCCAGTACTTC.

This clonotype showed up just a few times. The rearrangement uses TRBV12-3 or TRBV12-4 and TRBJ1-5; tentative D call: TRBD1 (5 bases). V was cut by 0 bases and J by 4 bases, with 25 bases left in between. This CDR3 region has 20 residues. In DNA form, the CDR3 reads TGTGCCAGCAGTTTAGCGCCCCAAGCAGGGCAGAACCTATGGAATCAGCCCCAGCATTTT. Its protein is CASSLAPQAGQNLWNQPQHF.

This clonotype appeared many times. The chain recombines TRBV29-1 with TRBJ1-1; D gene ambiguous. From germline, CDR1 is SQVTM and CDR2 ANQGSEA. Trimming took off 3 bases at V and 0 bases at J, with 5 bases between the two ends. The CDR3 runs 12 residues. The CDR3 here is CSVDVMNTEAFF. In DNA, the CDR3 is TGCAGCGTTGATGTGATGAACACTGAAGCTTTCTTT.

This clonotype was seen ten or more times. The chain has TRBV20-1 and TRBJ1-1, with D perhaps TRBD1 (5 bases). Germline V gene sequence: CDR1 DFQATT, CDR2 SNEGSKA (reference sequence). V was shortened by 4 bases and J by 2 bases, with 20 bases between the two germline ends. The CDR3 is made up of 16 amino acids. The CDR3: CSATDATQGYNTEAFF. The CDR3 DNA reads TGCAGTGCTACCGACGCCACGCAGGGTTACAACACTGAAGCTTTCTTT.

This clonotype was seen a few times. The rearrangement uses TRBV5-1 and TRBJ2-1; 7 positions agree with TRBD2. This CDR3 region has 14 residues. Germline V gives CDR1 SGHRS, CDR2 YFSETQ. With 1 base clipped from V and 5 bases from J, the junction kept 3 bases outside the gene matches. DNA for the CDR3: TGCGCCAGCAGCTTGCGCGGGGGAAACAATGAGCAGTTCTTC. Its translation is CASSLRGGNNEQFF.

In nucleotides, the CDR3 is TGCAGCGGGGGAGTGGCAGAGACCCAGTACTTC. Residues: CSGGVAETQYF. V gene TRBV29-1 combines with J gene TRBJ2-5, with D possibly being TRBD2 (5 bases). Trimming took off 7 bases at V and 4 bases at J, with 10 bases between the two ends. Germline CDR1 reads SQVTM; CDR2 reads ANQGSEA. The CDR3 is 11 residues long.

V and J are TRBV7-9 and TRBJ2-1; D perhaps matches TRBD1 (6 bases). Trimming took off 7 bases at V and 8 bases at J, with 12 bases between the two ends. This CDR3 is 12 amino acids long. The germline gives CDR1 SEHNR, CDR2 FQNEAQ (reference sequence). CDR3 sequence (DNA): TGTGCCAGCACTGGGACAATACATGAGCAGTTCTTC. The encoded protein is CASTGTIHEQFF. The whole variable domain, remainder taken from reference TRBV7-9 and TRBJ2-1, is DTGVSQNPRHKITKRGQNVTFRCDPISEHNRLYWYRQTLGQGPEFLTYFQNEAQLEKSRLLSDRFSAERPKGSFSTLEIQRTEQGDSAMYLCASTGTIHEQFFGPGTRLTVL.

This clonotype has more than one count but fewer than ten. V gene TRBV6-2 or TRBV6-3 combines with J gene TRBJ2-1; D gene ambiguous. The germline V and J ends were trimmed by 2 bases and 10 bases, with 12 bases remaining between them. The CDR3 totals 13 residues. From germline, CDR1 is MNHEY and CDR2 SVGEGT. The CDR3 nucleotides read TGTGCCAGCAGTTACGGAAGACGGTCCGAGCAGTTCTTC. Amino acids: CASSYGRRSEQFF.

This sequence joins TRBV12-3 or TRBV12-4 and TRBJ2-5, with D possibly being TRBD1 or TRBD2 (6 bases each). CDR3 length: 14 amino acids. Trimming pared 6 bases from V and 5 bases from J, leaving 16 bases between. As DNA, the CDR3 is TGTGCCAGCAGCCCCTCTGAGGGGGGCGAGACCCAGTACTTC. Its protein is CASSPSEGGETQYF.

This clonotype has only a few counts. V and J are TRBV6-1 and TRBJ1-1, with a tentative D call TRBD1 (5 bases). Germline V gives CDR1 MNHNS, CDR2 SASEGT. V dropped 10 bases and J dropped 0 bases, with 12 bases sitting between them. The CDR3 has 13 residues. The CDR3 region is CATRGVLNTEAFF. CDR3 DNA sequence: TGTGCCACGCGGGGCGTACTGAACACTGAAGCTTTCTTT.

This rearrangement joins TRBV25-1 to TRBJ2-2; D is possibly TRBD1 (5 bases). The CDR3 contains 13 residues. Trimming took off 6 bases at V and 3 bases at J, with 8 bases between the two ends. CDR1 is MGHDK, CDR2 SYGVNS, per germline. CDR3 amino acids: CASRTDHTGELFF. CDR3 DNA: TGTGCCAGCAGGACAGACCACACCGGGGAGCTGTTTTTT.

The chain has TRBV6-4 and TRBJ2-2; D is unresolved. Germline-derived CDR1 and CDR2 are MRHNA and SNTAGT. The CDR3 spans 13 residues. V was cut by 2 bases and J by 7 bases, with 8 bases left in between. The CDR3 sequence is CASSDTDNGELFF. The CDR3 nucleotides are TGTGCCAGCAGTGACACGGATAACGGGGAGCTGTTTTTT.

This clonotype was seen a handful of times. The V and J genes are TRBV6-2 or TRBV6-3 and TRBJ2-5; tentatively, D is TRBD1 or TRBD2 (5 bases each). Germline V CDR1 and CDR2: MNHEY, SVGEGT. The CDR3 has 13 residues. With 7 bases removed from V and 1 base from J, the gap between germline ends came to 10 bases. CDR3 residues: CASNTGLQETQYF. The CDR3 DNA sequence: TGTGCCAGCAACACGGGGCTCCAAGAGACCCAGTACTTC.